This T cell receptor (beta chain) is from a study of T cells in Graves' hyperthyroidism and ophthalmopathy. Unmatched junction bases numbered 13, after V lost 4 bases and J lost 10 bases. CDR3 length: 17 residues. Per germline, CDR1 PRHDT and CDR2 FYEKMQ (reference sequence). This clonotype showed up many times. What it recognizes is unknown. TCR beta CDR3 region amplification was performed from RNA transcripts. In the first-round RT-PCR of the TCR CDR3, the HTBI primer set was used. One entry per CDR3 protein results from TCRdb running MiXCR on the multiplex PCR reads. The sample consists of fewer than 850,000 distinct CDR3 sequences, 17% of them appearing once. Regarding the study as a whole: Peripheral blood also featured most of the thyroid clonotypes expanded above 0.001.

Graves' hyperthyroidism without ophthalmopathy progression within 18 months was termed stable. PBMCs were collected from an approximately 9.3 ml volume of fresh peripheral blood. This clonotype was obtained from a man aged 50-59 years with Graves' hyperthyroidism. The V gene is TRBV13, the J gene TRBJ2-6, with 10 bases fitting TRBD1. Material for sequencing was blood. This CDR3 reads CASSSLTGGLWGNVLTF. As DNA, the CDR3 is TGTGCCAGCAGCTCCCTGACAGGGGGCCTCTGGGGTAACGTCCTGACTTTC.